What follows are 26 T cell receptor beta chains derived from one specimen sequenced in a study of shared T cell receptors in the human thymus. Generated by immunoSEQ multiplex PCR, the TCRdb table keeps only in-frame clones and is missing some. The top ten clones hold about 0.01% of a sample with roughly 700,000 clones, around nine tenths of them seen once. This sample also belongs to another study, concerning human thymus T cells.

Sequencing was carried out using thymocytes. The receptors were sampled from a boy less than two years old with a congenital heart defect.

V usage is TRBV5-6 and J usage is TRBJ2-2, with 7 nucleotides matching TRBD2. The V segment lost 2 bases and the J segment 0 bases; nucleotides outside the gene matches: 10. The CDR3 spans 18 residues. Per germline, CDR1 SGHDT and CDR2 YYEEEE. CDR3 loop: CASSFRREANPNTGELFF. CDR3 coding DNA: TGTGCCAGCAGCTTCCGTCGGGAGGCCAATCCGAACACCGGGGAGCTGTTTTTT.

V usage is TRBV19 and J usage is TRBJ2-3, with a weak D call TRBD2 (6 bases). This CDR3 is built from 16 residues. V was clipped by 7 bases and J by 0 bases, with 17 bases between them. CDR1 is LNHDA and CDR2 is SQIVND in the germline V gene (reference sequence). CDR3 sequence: CASNLGLFSSTDTQYF. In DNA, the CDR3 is TGTGCCAGTAACCTAGGACTATTCTCTAGCACAGATACGCAGTATTTT.

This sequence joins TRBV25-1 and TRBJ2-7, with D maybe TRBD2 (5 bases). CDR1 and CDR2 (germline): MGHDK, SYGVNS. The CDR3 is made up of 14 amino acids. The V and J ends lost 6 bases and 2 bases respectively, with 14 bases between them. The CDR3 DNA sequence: TGTGCCAGCAGCCCCACATGGGGAGCCTACGAGCAGTACTTC. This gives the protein CASSPTWGAYEQYF.

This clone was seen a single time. The CDR3 nucleotides read TGTGCCAGCAGCGTAGGGACTAGCGTCACAGATACGCAGTATTTT. As protein: CASSVGTSVTDTQYF. The chain is built from TRBV27 and TRBJ2-3; the match to TRBD2 covers 10 bases. This CDR3 is 15 amino acids long. In germline, CDR1 is MNHEY, CDR2 SMNVEV (reference sequence). The V segment lost 6 bases and the J segment 2 bases; nucleotides outside the gene matches: 5.

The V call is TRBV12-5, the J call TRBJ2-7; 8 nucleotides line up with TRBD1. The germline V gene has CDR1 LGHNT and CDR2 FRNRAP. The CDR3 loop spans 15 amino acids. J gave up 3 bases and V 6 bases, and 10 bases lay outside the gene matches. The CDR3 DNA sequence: TGTGCTAGTGGCTTGCCGGACAGGGCGAACTACGAGCAGTACTTC. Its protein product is CASGLPDRANYEQYF.

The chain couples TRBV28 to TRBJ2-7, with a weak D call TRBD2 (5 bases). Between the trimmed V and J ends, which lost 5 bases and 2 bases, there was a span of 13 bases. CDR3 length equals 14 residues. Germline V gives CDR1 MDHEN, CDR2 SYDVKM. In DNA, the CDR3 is TGTGCCAGCAGTCCCACGACTATCGCCTACGAGCAGTACTTC. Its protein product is CASSPTTIAYEQYF.

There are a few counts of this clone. The CDR3, as DNA: TGTGCCAGCAGAAGGACAGTAACTAACTATGGCTACACCTTC. Translating gives CASRRTVTNYGYTF. The chain uses TRBV6-5 and TRBJ1-2, with a tentative D call TRBD1 (6 bases). Germline values: CDR1 MNHEY, CDR2 SVGAGI. V was pared by 6 bases and J by 0 bases, with 11 bases between. CDR3 length equals 14 residues.

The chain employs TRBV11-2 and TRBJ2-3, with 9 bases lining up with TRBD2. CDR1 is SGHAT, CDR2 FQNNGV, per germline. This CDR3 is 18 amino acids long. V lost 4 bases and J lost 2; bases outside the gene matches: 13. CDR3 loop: CASSCRGPREGHTDTQYF. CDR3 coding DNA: TGTGCCAGCAGCTGCCGCGGACCGCGGGAGGGCCACACAGATACGCAGTATTTT.

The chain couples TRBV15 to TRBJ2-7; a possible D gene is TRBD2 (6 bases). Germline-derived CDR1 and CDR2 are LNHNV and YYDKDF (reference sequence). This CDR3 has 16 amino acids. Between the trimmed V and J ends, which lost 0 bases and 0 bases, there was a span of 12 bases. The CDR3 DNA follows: TGTGCCACCAGCAGAGATGGGCCAGCGGGCTCCTACGAGCAGTACTTC. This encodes CATSRDGPAGSYEQYF.

The CDR3 loop reads CASSQDWGQGRTEAFF. Here the CDR3 DNA reads TGCGCCAGCAGCCAAGATTGGGGACAGGGGAGGACTGAAGCTTTCTTT. The chain uses TRBV4-3 and TRBJ1-1, with 10 bases matching TRBD1. V was pared by 0 bases and J by 5 bases, with 6 bases of the junction left unmatched. Per the germline V gene, CDR1 is LGHNA and CDR2 is YSLEER. The CDR3 is 16 residues long.

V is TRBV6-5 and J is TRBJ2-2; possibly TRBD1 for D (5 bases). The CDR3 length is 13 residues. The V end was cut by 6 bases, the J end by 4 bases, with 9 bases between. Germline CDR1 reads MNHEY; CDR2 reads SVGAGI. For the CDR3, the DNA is TGTGCCAGCAGGGGGCCGCGCACCGGGGAGCTGTTTTTT. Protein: CASRGPRTGELFF.

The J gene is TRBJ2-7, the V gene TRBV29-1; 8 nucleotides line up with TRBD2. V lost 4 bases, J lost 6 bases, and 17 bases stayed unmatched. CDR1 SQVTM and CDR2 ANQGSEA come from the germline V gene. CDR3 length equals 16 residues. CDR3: CSVGLAGKTSVVEQYF. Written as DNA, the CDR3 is TGCAGCGTTGGGCTAGCGGGCAAGACGAGCGTCGTCGAGCAGTACTTC.

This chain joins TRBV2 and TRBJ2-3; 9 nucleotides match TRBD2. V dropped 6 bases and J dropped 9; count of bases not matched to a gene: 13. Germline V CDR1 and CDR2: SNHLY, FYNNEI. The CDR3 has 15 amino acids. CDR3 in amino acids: CASSLAGGPLKTQYF. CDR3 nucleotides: TGTGCCAGCAGCCTTGCGGGAGGGCCATTGAAAACGCAGTATTTT.

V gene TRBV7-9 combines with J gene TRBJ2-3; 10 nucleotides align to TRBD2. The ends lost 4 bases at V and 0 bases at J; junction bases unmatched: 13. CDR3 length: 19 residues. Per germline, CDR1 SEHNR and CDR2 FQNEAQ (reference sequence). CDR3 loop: CASSWQTSGSRKSTDTQYF. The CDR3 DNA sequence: TGTGCCAGCAGCTGGCAGACTAGCGGGTCGCGGAAAAGCACAGATACGCAGTATTTT.

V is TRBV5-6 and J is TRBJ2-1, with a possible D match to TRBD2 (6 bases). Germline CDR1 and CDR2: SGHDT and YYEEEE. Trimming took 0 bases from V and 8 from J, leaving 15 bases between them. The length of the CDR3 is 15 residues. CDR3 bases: TGTGCCAGCAGCTTGGAGGTGACTAGAAGCGATGAGCAGTTCTTC. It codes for CASSLEVTRSDEQFF. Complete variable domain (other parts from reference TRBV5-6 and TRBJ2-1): DAGVTQSPTHLIKTRGQQVTLRCSPKSGHDTVSWYQQALGQGPQFIFQYYEEEERQRGNFPDRFSGHQFPNYSSELNVNALLLGDSALYLCASSLEVTRSDEQFFGPGTRLTVL.

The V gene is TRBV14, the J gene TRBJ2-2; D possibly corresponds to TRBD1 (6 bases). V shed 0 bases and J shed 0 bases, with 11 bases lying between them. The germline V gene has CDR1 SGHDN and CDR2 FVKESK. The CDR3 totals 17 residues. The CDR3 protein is CASSQESQGTNTGELFF. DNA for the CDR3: TGTGCCAGCAGCCAAGAATCACAGGGTACGAACACCGGGGAGCTGTTTTTT.

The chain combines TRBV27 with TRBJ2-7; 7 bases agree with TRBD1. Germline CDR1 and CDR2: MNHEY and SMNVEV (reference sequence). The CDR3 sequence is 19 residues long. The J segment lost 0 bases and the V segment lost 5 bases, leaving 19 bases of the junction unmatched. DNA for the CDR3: TGTGCCAGCAGTCCGTATATAAAGCCCCGGGACAGCTTCTCCTACGAGCAGTACTTC. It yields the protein CASSPYIKPRDSFSYEQYF.

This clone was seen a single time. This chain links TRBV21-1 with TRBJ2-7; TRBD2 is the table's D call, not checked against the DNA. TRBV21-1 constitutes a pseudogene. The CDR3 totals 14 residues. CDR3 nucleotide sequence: TGTGCCAGCAGCAACGGGACTGGAACCTACGAGCAGTACTTC. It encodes CASSNGTGTYEQYF.

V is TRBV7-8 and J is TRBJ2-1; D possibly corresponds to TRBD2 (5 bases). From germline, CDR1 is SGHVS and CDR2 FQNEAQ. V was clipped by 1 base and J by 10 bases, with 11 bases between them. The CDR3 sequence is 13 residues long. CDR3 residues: CASSLGCGGEQFF. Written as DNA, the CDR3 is TGTGCCAGCAGCTTAGGATGTGGAGGCGAGCAGTTCTTC.

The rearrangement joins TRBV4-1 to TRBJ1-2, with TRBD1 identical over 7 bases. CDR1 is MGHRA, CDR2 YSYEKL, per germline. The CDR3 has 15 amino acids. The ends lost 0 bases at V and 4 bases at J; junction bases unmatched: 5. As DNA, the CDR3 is TGCGCCAGCAGCCAAGATACAGGGGTGTTCTATGGCTACACCTTC. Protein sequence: CASSQDTGVFYGYTF.

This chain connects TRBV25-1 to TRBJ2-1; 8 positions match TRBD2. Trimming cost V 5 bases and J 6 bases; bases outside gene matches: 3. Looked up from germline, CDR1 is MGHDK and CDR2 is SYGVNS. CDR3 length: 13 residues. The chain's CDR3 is CASSSAGGNEQFF. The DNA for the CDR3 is TGTGCCAGCAGTTCGGCGGGGGGCAATGAGCAGTTCTTC.

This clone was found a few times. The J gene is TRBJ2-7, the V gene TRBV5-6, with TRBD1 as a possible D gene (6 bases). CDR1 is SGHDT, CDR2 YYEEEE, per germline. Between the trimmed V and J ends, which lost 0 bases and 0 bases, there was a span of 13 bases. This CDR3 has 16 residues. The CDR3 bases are TGTGCCAGCAGCTTGGGCCAGGACAGAGGCTCCTACGAGCAGTACTTC. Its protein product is CASSLGQDRGSYEQYF.

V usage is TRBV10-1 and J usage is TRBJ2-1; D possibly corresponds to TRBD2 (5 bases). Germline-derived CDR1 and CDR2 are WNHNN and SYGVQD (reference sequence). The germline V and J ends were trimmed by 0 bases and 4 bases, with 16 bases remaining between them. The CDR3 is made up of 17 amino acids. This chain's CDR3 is CASSESKDGVRYNEQFF. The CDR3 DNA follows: TGCGCCAGCAGTGAGTCGAAAGACGGGGTGAGGTACAATGAGCAGTTCTTC.

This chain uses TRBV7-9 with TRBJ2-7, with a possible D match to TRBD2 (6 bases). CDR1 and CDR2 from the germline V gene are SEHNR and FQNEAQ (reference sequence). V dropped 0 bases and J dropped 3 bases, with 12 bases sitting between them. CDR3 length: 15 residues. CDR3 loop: CASSLAVPGSYEQYF. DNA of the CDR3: TGTGCCAGCAGCTTAGCCGTACCCGGGAGCTACGAGCAGTACTTC.

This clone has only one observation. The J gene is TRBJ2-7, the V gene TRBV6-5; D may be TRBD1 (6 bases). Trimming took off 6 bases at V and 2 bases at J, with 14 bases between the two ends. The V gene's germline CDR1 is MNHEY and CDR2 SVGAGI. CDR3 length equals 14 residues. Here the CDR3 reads CASSPRGSPYEQYF. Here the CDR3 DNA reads TGTGCCAGCAGCCCCAGGGGTTCGCCCTACGAGCAGTACTTC.

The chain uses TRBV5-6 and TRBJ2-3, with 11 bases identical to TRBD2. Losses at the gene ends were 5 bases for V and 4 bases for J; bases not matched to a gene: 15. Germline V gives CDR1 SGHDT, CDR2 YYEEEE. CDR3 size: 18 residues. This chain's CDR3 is CASRGLTISGRGPDTQYF. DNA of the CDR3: TGTGCCAGCAGGGGACTAACCATTAGCGGGAGGGGCCCAGATACGCAGTATTTT.